The 16 T cell receptor beta chains reported below all come from one sample, sequenced in a study of blood T cell repertoires in COVID-19. Clones were sequenced by immunoSEQ multiplex PCR, and TCRdb holds only the in-frame ones, with some missing. The table includes some 290,000 clones, about 88% detected once. The specimen sequenced was peripheral blood. The source is a woman between 25 and 40 years old with COVID-19, enrolled during active disease.

This CDR3 reads CASTPKPQGVAFF. The CDR3 coding sequence is TGTGCCAGCACTCCGAAACCCCAGGGCGTCGCTTTCTTT. The chain joins TRBV28 to TRBJ1-1; perhaps TRBD1 as D (5 bases). This CDR3 region has 13 residues. Trimming pared 7 bases from V and 11 bases from J, leaving 20 bases between. Germline lookup yields CDR1 MDHEN and CDR2 SYDVKM.

The V gene is TRBV5-4, the J gene TRBJ2-3; 11 bases are shared with TRBD2. This CDR3 region has 15 residues. The V gene end was trimmed by 4 bases and the J gene end by 3 bases; junction bases not matched to a gene: 4. The germline CDR1 and CDR2 sequences are SGHNT and YYREEE (reference sequence). Here the CDR3 DNA reads TGTGCCAGCAGCGGTCTAGCGGGAGGAACAGATACGCAGTATTTT. Its translation: CASSGLAGGTDTQYF. The entire variable domain, with the rest obtained from reference TRBV5-4 and TRBJ2-3, is as follows: ETGVTQSPTHLIKTRGQQVTLRCSSQSGHNTVSWYQQALGQGPQFIFQYYREEENGRGNFPPRFSGLQFPNYSSELNVNALELDDSALYLCASSGLAGGTDTQYFGPGTRLTVL.

This chain connects TRBV25-1 to TRBJ2-3, with D possibly TRBD2 on 5 matching bases. Germline assignment: CDR1 MGHDK and CDR2 SYGVNS. The V end lost 2 bases, the J end lost 2 bases, and 14 bases lay between the germline ends. This CDR3 contains 16 residues. In DNA, the CDR3 is TGTGCCAGCAGTGAAATGGGCGGGTCAAACACAGATACGCAGTATTTT. Encoded protein: CASSEMGGSNTDTQYF. Based on the CDR3 plus reference TRBV25-1 and TRBJ2-3, the full variable domain is EADIYQTPRYLVIGTGKKITLECSQTMGHDKMYWYQQDPGMELHLIHYSYGVNSTEKGDLSSESTVSRIRTEHFPLTLESARPSHTSQYLCASSEMGGSNTDTQYFGPGTRLTVL.

The CDR3 sequence is CASSQVTRGGEQFF. CDR3 bases: TGTGCCAGCAGCCAAGTAACCAGGGGTGGTGAGCAGTTCTTC. This chain joins TRBV3-1 (or the pseudogene TRBV3-2) and TRBJ2-1, with D possibly matching TRBD1 (6 bases). V dropped 1 base and J dropped 9 bases, with 13 bases sitting between them. The length of the CDR3 is 14 residues. Germline loops: CDR1 LGHDT, CDR2 YNNKEL (reference sequence).

The chain uses TRBV10-1 and TRBJ2-7, with D perhaps matching TRBD1 (5 bases). Between the trimmed V and J ends, which lost 0 bases and 4 bases, there was a span of 19 bases. The CDR3 length is 17 residues. CDR1 WNHNN and CDR2 SYGVQD come from the germline V gene (reference sequence). The CDR3 DNA sequence: TGCGCCAGCAGTGAGTCGATCAGCCTGGACACGACTTACGAGCAGTACTTC. This gives the protein CASSESISLDTTYEQYF.

In regard to this clone: Within the sample, other DNA sequences also encode this same CDR3. The J gene is TRBJ2-2, the V gene TRBV6-5; possible D gene TRBD2, 6 bases. Germline CDR1 reads MNHEY; CDR2 reads SVGAGI. The CDR3 is 16 residues long. The V gene lost 2 bases and the J gene lost 0 bases, with 10 bases spanning the gap. The CDR3 DNA sequence: TGTGCCAGCAGTTACCGCTCGGGGGCGAACACCGGGGAGCTGTTTTTT. This encodes CASSYRSGANTGELFF.

This clone was recorded a few times. This chain uses TRBV11-2 with TRBJ1-2; TRBD1 might be the D (5 bases). V shed 5 bases and J shed 4 bases, with 17 bases lying between them. The CDR3 is 15 residues long. Germline CDR1 reads SGHAT; CDR2 reads FQNNGV. The CDR3 loop is CASSPVGGGGYGYTF. The CDR3 nucleotides read TGTGCCAGCAGCCCCGTCGGGGGAGGAGGCTATGGCTACACCTTC.

Comment on this clone: Additional DNA sequences in this sample encode the identical CDR3. This chain uses TRBV30 with TRBJ2-7; D is ambiguous. Germline V lookup: CDR1 GTSNPN, CDR2 SVGIG (reference sequence). V lost 0 bases and J 6 bases, leaving 6 bases between the germline ends. CDR3 length: 11 amino acids. The CDR3 protein is CAWSVSGEQYF. The DNA for the CDR3 is TGTGCCTGGAGTGTATCCGGCGAGCAGTACTTC.

This clone was seen only once. The rearrangement joins TRBV14 to TRBJ2-3; 10 bases map to TRBD1. CDR1 is SGHDN and CDR2 is FVKESK in the germline V gene. The CDR3 contains 16 residues. V trimming: 2 bases; J trimming: 5 bases; junction bases outside the gene matches: 7. The CDR3 loop reads CASSQRPGQGQDTQYF. The CDR3 DNA reads as TGTGCCAGCAGCCAAAGACCGGGACAGGGGCAAGATACGCAGTATTTT.

The chain combines TRBV28 with TRBJ2-7; D is possibly TRBD1 (6 bases). CDR3 length equals 12 residues. Deletions cut 8 bases from V and 2 bases from J, with 10 bases between. The germline gives CDR1 MDHEN, CDR2 SYDVKM. The CDR3 here is CASGTGPYEQYF. The CDR3 nucleotides read TGTGCCAGCGGCACAGGGCCCTACGAGCAGTACTTC.

The V and J genes are TRBV18 and TRBJ2-7; 8 nucleotides match TRBD1. CDR3 length: 15 amino acids. Looked up from germline, CDR1 is KGHSH and CDR2 is LQKENI. Germline trimming cut 1 base from V and 4 bases from J; bases unmatched to any gene: 6. CDR3 residues: CASSPQGRGQYEQYF. The CDR3 DNA reads as TGTGCCAGCTCACCACAAGGCAGGGGGCAATACGAGCAGTACTTC.

This chain connects TRBV6-2 or TRBV6-3 to TRBJ2-7; 7 bases are a match to TRBD2. Germline CDR1 is MNHEY and CDR2 is SVGEGT. V shed 2 bases, J shed 3 bases, and the junction held 7 bases outside the gene matches. The CDR3 length is 15 residues. This CDR3 reads CASSYEGTKFYEQYF. In nucleotides, the CDR3 is TGTGCCAGCAGTTACGAGGGGACTAAGTTCTACGAGCAGTACTTC.

The chain carries TRBV6-5 and TRBJ2-7; 7 bases are shared with TRBD1. CDR1 is MNHEY, CDR2 SVGAGI, per germline. The CDR3 is made up of 13 amino acids. The V gene end was trimmed by 6 bases and the J gene end by 9 bases; junction bases not matched to a gene: 11. CDR3 sequence: CASRRDRVLRQYF. CDR3 DNA sequence: TGTGCCAGCAGACGGGACAGAGTACTGAGGCAGTACTTC.

This clone was detected once. This chain joins TRBV7-8 and TRBJ2-7; a weak D match, TRBD2 (6 bases). V was cut by 7 bases and J by 2 bases, with 15 bases left in between. The germline V gene encodes CDR1 SGHVS and CDR2 FQNEAQ. The CDR3 consists of 14 residues. CDR3: CASTAGRLAYEQYF. For the CDR3, the DNA is TGTGCCAGCACCGCGGGACGACTCGCCTACGAGCAGTACTTC.

The chain links TRBV27 to TRBJ1-1; D remains ambiguous. The CDR3 runs to 13 residues. CDR1 and CDR2 (germline): MNHEY, SMNVEV (reference sequence). The V end was cut by 3 bases, the J end by 4 bases, with 9 bases between. CDR3 sequence (DNA): TGTGCCAGCAGTTTGGCCAGTGGCACTGAAGCTTTCTTT. Its protein is CASSLASGTEAFF.

J is TRBJ2-1 and V is TRBV4-3, with D hard to call. From germline, CDR1 is LGHNA and CDR2 YSLEER. CDR3 size: 14 residues. Between the trimmed V and J ends, which lost 0 bases and 9 bases, there was a span of 12 bases. The CDR3 sequence: CASSQDNWRSEQFF. Written as DNA, the CDR3 is TGCGCCAGCAGCCAAGATAACTGGCGGAGTGAGCAGTTCTTC.